The T cell receptor beta chain under discussion was sequenced for a study of radiotherapy plus CTLA-4 blockade in lung cancer. About the study: Objective response rate was 15% to 20%; disease control rate, around 30%.

Only in-frame clones appear in the TCRdb table, and some are missing; sequencing was by immunoSEQ multiplex PCR. The repertoire holds some 52,000 clones, more than 60% seen once, with 3.2% in the top ten. This clone was recorded once. This CDR3 region has 15 residues. Trimming took 2 bases from V and 7 from J; bases not matched to a gene: 7. CDR1 is SEHNR and CDR2 is FQNEAQ in the germline V gene (reference sequence). V usage is TRBV7-9 and J usage is TRBJ1-4, with 7 nucleotides matching TRBD1. This receptor was obtained from a human donor with non-small cell lung cancer who had a partial response to radiotherapy plus ipilimumab. The input for sequencing was peripheral blood, taken from a patient treated with radiotherapy plus ipilimumab. CDR3 nucleotides: TGTGCCAGCAGCTTATTGACAGGGTACAGTGAAAAACTGTTTTTT. Protein: CASSLLTGYSEKLFF.